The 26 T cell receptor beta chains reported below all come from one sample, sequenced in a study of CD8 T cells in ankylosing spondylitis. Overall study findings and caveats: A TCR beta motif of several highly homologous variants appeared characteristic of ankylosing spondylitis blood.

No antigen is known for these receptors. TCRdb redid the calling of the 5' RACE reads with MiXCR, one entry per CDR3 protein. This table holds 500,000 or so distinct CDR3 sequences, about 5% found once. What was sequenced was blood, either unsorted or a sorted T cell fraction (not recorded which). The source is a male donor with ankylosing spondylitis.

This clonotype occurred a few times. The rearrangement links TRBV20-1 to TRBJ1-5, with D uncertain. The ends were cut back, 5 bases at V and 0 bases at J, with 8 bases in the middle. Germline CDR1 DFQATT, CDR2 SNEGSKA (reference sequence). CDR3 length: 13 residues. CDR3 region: CSAGVYSNQPQHF. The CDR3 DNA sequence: TGCAGTGCTGGGGTTTATAGCAATCAGCCCCAGCATTTT.

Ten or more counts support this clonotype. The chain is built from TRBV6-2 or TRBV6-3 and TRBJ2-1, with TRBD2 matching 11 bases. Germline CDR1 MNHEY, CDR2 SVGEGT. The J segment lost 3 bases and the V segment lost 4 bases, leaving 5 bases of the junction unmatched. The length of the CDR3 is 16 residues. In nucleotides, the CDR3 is TGTGCCAGCAGTTCCTTTAGCGGGAGGGACTACAATGAGCAGTTCTTC. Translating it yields CASSSFSGRDYNEQFF.

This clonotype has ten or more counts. Here the CDR3 reads CSVGGPGQPQHF. The CDR3 nucleotides read TGCAGTGTGGGGGGGCCGGGTCAGCCCCAGCATTTT. The chain couples TRBV20-1 to TRBJ1-5; weak D call: TRBD1 (6 bases). V lost 7 bases to trimming and J lost 6 bases, with 13 bases between them. Germline V gene data show CDR1 as DFQATT and CDR2 as SNEGSKA (reference sequence). The CDR3 has 12 amino acids.

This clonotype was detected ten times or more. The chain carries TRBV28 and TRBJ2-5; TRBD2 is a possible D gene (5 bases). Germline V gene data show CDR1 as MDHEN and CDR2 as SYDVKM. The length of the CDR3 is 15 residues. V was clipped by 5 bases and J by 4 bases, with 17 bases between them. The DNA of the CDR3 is TGTGCCAGCAGTCGAGCCTACAGCGGCGTAGAGACCCAGTACTTC. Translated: CASSRAYSGVETQYF.

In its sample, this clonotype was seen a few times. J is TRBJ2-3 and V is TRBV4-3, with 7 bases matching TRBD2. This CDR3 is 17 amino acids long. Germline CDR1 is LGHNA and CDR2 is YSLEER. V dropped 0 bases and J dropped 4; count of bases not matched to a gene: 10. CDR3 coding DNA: TGCGCCAGCAGCCAAGATTTATCGGGAGGTCGGGCAGATACGCAGTATTTT. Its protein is CASSQDLSGGRADTQYF.

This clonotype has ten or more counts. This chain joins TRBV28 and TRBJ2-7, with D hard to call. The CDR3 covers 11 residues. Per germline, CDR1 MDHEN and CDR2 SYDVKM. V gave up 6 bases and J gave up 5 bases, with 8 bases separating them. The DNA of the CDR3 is TGTGCCAGCAGCCCGGGTAACGAGCAGTACTTC. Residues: CASSPGNEQYF. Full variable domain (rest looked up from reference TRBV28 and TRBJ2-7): DVKVTQSSRYLVKRTGEKVFLECVQDMDHENMFWYRQDPGLGLRLIYFSYDVKMKEKGDIPEGYSVSREKKERFSLILESASTNQTSMYLCASSPGNEQYFGPGTRLTVT.

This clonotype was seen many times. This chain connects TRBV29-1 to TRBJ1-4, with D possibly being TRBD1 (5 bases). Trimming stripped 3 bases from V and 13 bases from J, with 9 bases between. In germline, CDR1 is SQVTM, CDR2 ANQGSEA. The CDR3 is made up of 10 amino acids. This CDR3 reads CSVEEGRLFF. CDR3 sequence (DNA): TGCAGCGTTGAGGAGGGGAGACTGTTTTTT.

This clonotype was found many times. The DNA of the CDR3 is TGTGCCAGCAGCTTTTTCGCGGACAGGGGGCACACTGAAGCTTTCTTT. This gives the protein CASSFFADRGHTEAFF. The gene calls are TRBV7-8 and TRBJ1-1; 11 nucleotides agree with TRBD1. CDR3 length equals 16 residues. Germline CDR1 reads SGHVS; CDR2 reads FQNEAQ. V dropped 3 bases and J dropped 3; count of bases not matched to a gene: 6.

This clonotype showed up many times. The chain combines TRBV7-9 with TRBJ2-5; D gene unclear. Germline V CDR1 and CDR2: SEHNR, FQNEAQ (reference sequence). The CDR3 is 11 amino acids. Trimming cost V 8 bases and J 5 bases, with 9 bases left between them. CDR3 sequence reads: CASPSEETQYF. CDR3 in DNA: TGTGCCAGCCCCTCGGAGGAGACCCAGTACTTC.

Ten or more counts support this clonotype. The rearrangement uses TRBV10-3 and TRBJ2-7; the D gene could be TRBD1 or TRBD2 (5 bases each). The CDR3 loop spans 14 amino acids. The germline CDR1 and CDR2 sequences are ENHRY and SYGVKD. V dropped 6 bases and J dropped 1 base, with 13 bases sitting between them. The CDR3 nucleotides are TGTGCCATCAGGGGGGTGAGGGGTTCCTACGAGCAGTACTTC. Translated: CAIRGVRGSYEQYF.

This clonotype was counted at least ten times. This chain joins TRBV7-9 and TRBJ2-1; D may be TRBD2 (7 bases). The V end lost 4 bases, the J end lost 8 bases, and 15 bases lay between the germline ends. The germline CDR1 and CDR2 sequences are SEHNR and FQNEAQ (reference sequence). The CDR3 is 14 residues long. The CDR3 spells CASSSGGGPDEQFF. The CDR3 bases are TGTGCCAGCAGCTCTGGGGGGGGGCCCGATGAGCAGTTCTTC.

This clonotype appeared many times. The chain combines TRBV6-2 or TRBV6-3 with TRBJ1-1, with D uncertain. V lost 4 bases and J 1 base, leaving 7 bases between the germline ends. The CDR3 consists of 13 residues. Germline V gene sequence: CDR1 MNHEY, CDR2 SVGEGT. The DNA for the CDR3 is TGTGCCAGCAGTTGGTGGGAGAACACTGAAGCTTTCTTT. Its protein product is CASSWWENTEAFF.

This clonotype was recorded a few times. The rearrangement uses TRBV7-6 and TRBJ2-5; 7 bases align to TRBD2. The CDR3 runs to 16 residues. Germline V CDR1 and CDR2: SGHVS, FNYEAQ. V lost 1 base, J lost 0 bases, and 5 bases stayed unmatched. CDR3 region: CASSLELAAYQETQYF. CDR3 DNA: TGTGCCAGCAGCTTAGAGCTAGCGGCCTACCAAGAGACCCAGTACTTC.

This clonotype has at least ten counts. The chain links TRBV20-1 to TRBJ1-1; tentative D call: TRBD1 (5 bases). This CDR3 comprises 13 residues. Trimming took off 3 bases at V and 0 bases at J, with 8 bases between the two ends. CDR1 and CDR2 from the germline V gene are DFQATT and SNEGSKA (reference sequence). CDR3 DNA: TGCAGTGCTAGCCAGGGAATGAACACTGAAGCTTTCTTT. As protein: CSASQGMNTEAFF.

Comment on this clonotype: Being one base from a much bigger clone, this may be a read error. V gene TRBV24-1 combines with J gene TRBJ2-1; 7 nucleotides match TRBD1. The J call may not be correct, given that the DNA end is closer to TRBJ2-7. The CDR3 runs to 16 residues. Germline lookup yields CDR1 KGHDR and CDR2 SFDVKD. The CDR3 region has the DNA TGTGCCACCAGTGACCCGGGACAGAGCCAGGGAGATGAGCAGTACTTC. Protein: CATSDPGQSQGDEQYF.

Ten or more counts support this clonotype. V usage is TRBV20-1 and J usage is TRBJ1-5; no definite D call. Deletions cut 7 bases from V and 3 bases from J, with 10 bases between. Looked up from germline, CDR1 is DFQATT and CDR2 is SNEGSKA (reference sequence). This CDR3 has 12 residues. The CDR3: CSGGSHNQPQHF. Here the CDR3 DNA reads TGCAGTGGAGGCAGTCACAATCAGCCCCAGCATTTT.

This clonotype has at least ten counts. The CDR3 bases are TGTGCCAGCAGCTTAGTTCACTCTGGGGCCAACGTCCTGACTTTC. It encodes CASSLVHSGANVLTF. The chain joins TRBV7-2 to TRBJ2-6; D is undetermined. This CDR3 is built from 15 residues. Between the trimmed V and J ends, which lost 1 base and 0 bases, there was a span of 4 bases. Germline loops: CDR1 SGHTA, CDR2 FQGNSA.

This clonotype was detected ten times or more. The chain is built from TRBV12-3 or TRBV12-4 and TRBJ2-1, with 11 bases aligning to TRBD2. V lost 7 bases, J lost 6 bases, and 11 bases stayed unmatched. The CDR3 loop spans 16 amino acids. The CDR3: CASTISGGDAPNEQFF. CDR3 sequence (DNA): TGTGCCAGCACAATTAGCGGGGGGGACGCCCCCAATGAGCAGTTCTTC.

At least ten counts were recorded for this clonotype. As DNA, the CDR3 is TGTGCCAGCAGCCTGACTAGTTCAGATACGCAGTATTTT. This encodes CASSLTSSDTQYF. J is TRBJ2-3 and V is TRBV7-6, with D perhaps TRBD2 (6 bases). V lost 5 bases and J lost 4, with 10 bases in between. CDR3 length equals 13 residues. CDR1 SGHVS and CDR2 FNYEAQ come from the germline V gene.

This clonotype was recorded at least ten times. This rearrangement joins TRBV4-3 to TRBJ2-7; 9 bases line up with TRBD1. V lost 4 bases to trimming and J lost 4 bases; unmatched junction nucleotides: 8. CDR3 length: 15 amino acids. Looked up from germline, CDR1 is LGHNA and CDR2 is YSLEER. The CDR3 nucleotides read TGCGCCAGCAGCCTAAAACAGGGGGCAGGGTACGAGCAGTACTTC. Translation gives CASSLKQGAGYEQYF.

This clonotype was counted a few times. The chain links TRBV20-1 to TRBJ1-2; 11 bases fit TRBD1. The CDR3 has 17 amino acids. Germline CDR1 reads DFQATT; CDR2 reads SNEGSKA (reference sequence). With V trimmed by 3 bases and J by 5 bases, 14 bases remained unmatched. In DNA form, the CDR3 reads TGCAGTGCTAGGGGGACAGGGGGGCCCCGGGAGGGGTATGGCTACACCTTC. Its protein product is CSARGTGGPREGYGYTF.

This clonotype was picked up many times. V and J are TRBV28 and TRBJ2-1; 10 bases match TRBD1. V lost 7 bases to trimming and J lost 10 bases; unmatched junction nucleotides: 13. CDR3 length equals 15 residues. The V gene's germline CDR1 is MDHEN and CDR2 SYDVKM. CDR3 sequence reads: CASTRLLDRGGEQFF. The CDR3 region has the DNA TGTGCCAGCACCCGGCTGTTGGACAGGGGGGGCGAGCAGTTCTTC.

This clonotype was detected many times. For the CDR3, the DNA is TGCAGCGTCCGGACAGGGGCTCAGCCCCAGCATTTT. This sequence encodes CSVRTGAQPQHF. The gene calls are TRBV29-1 and TRBJ1-5; 9 bases fit TRBD1. The J segment lost 6 bases and the V segment lost 6 bases, leaving 3 bases of the junction unmatched. This CDR3 region has 12 residues. Germline CDR1 reads SQVTM; CDR2 reads ANQGSEA.

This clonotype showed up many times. CDR3 bases: TGCGCCAGCAGCAGTACGGGACTGAGCACCTACGAGCAGTACTTC. Translated: CASSSTGLSTYEQYF. The J gene is TRBJ2-7, the V gene TRBV5-1, with TRBD2 as a possible D gene (6 bases). CDR3 size: 15 residues. Germline V gene lookup returns CDR1 SGHRS and CDR2 YFSETQ. Trimming removed 4 bases at V and 2 bases at J, with 16 bases between. Full variable domain (missing parts from reference TRBV5-1 and TRBJ2-7): KAGVTQTPRYLIKTRGQQVTLSCSPISGHRSVSWYQQTPGQGLQFLFEYFSETQRNKGNFPGRFSGRQFSNSRSEMNVSTLELGDSALYLCASSSTGLSTYEQYFGPGTRLTVT.

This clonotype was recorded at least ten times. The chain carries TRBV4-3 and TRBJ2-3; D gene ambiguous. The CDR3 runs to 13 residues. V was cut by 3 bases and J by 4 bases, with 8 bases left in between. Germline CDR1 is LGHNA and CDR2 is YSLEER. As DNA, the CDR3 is TGCGCCAGCAGCCATAGGGTTGCAGATACGCAGTATTTT. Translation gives CASSHRVADTQYF.

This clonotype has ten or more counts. Here the CDR3 reads CASSDAGGRYTQYF. CDR3 nucleotides: TGTGCCAGCAGCGACGCCGGCGGCAGGTATACGCAGTATTTT. J is TRBJ2-3 and V is TRBV7-2; no clear D. Trimming took off 5 bases at V and 7 bases at J, with 16 bases between the two ends. The V gene's germline CDR1 is SGHTA and CDR2 FQGNSA. The length of the CDR3 is 14 residues.